These T cell receptor beta chains were read from a single sample in a study of blood T cell repertoires in COVID-19. The data were produced by immunoSEQ multiplex PCR, yet TCRdb's version contains in-frame clones alone and is incomplete. The table has roughly 320,000 clones, 70% to 90% seen once. The sample was peripheral blood. The receptors derive from a woman in her forties or fifties with COVID-19, enrolled during active disease. CDR3s include the opening cysteine and the closing phenylalanine or tryptophan. The D gene is left open where the match is weak.

>TRBV5-4|TRBD1
CASHPGTGLYEQYF
>TRBV6-1|.
CASSEGETGNQPQHF
>TRBV7-2|.
CASSPPGGTSLGQPQHF
>TRBV7-3|TRBD1
CASSTGQGYGYTF
>TRBV7-8|TRBD2
CASSLASSGGEWEQYF
>TRBV7-9|.
CASSFAPAYNEQFF
>TRBV11-2|.
CASSLNRIRTDTQYF
>TRBV30|.
CAWSVGSYEQYF
>TRBV18|.
CASSVQGLNEKLFF
>TRBV7-3|.
CASSLVRNTEAFF
>TRBV9|.
CASSVEVGEETQYF
>TRBV5-1|TRBD1
CASSLLSGQYYEQYF
>TRBV9|.
CASSVGAGAHYGYTF
>TRBV5-1|TRBD1
CASSLGQGAVYGYTF
>TRBV19|.
CASFLSGSGANVLTF
>TRBV10-1|TRBD1
CASSFTTGGAYNEQFF
>TRBV3-1/TRBV3-2|.
CASSPLGGQPQHF
>TRBV10-3|TRBD2
CAISESKGLAGIETQYF
>TRBV9|TRBD2
CASSGASGRTDTQYF
>TRBV19|.
CASSRGPGTINEKLFF
>TRBV3-1/TRBV3-2|TRBD1
CASSQGLVQGAMAEAFF
>TRBV9|TRBD1
CASSVYLTGGEQYF
>TRBV6-6|.
CASSYAGNSYEQYF
>TRBV29-1|.
CSVEADKNTGELFF
>TRBV11-2|TRBD1
CASSLGGAGGRTEAFF
>TRBV19|.
CASNVQDSSTDTQYF
>TRBV6-2/TRBV6-3|TRBD1
CASSYSNRGLSGQPQHF
>TRBV3-1/TRBV3-2|.
CASSQEGGSTDTQYF
>TRBV5-5|.
CASSLRHGQGYGYTF
>TRBV6-2/TRBV6-3|TRBD1
CASSQPGQISYNEQFF
>TRBV30|.
CAWSVLRTNEQYF
>TRBV6-5|.
CASRSANYGYTF
>TRBV11-3|.
CASSQMGARLAKNIQYF
>TRBV13|.
CASSTRTTNTEAFF
>TRBV7-6|TRBD1
CASSLGTGGAGANVLTF
>TRBV11-2|TRBD2
CASSLGTSAHNEQFF
>TRBV7-2|.
CASSLSQGEQYF
>TRBV18|TRBD1
CASSPGYRGVTGANVLTF
>TRBV5-1|.
CASSSQLPDTQYF
>TRBV6-5|.
CASRKPGTNTGELFF
>TRBV19|TRBD1
CASQGEDNSPLHF
>TRBV6-5|.
CASRPGRTPEAFF
>TRBV6-2/TRBV6-3|TRBD2
CASSRVGEGGYHNNEQFF
>TRBV19|.
CASTPYLGLSYEQYF